This T cell receptor (beta chain) was profiled in a study of cytomegalovirus exposure and HLA in healthy donors (dated by TCRdb to about 2017). About the investigation overall: An earlier analysis of about 530 of the donors reported approximately 280 Gb of sequence data and 117 million unique TCR beta sequences obtained from about 170 million T cells. About 280 gigabases of sequencing data and 75 million to 85 million unique TCR sequences made up an early release that covered 500 to 700 HLA-typed donors. Of the approximately 400 genotyped donors, 80% to 90% were placed in the genetic ancestry cluster associated with self-reported Caucasian donors. The study was designed to test whether signatures of past pathogen exposure could be identified by cataloging public T cell receptors. The study profiled the T cell repertoires of 550 to 700 subjects by immunosequencing and related them to cytomegalovirus serostatus. In addition to the first cohort of approximately 650 subjects, a separate validation cohort of approximately 130 different subjects was used. To predict cytomegalovirus infection status, the study combined high-throughput TCR immunosequencing, statistical association of individual TCRs with disease status, and machine learning. To study patterns of TCR occurrence, a later analysis re-analyzed previously published TCR beta repertoires from around 670 donors and added high-resolution HLA genotyping. The later analysis used no new phenotypic data to find candidate immune exposures, relying instead on TCR beta sequences and their occurrence across donors. In an earlier analysis of more than 550 of the donors, high-throughput TCR beta sequencing was used to judge whether each TCR beta V gene segment behaved as functional or pseudogenic. Donor age, sex, ethnicity and CMV serostatus were compiled together with the repertoire data. A later genetic analysis took genome-wide SNP genotypes for 398 of the 666 donors and used that subset as a discovery cohort. All discovery cohort repertoires had been generated using a single sequencing platform. HLA typing included class I and class II loci at four-digit resolution. Typing coverage differed by locus: A, B, C, DRB1 and DQB1 were typed in about 620-640 donors, DQA1 in roughly 510, DPA1 in around 580, and DPB1 in about 450. Roughly five DR-DQ haplotypes were handled as single units for association and clustering because linkage in the cohort was strong. Among roughly 400 genotyped donors of the cohort, an average of about 220,000 unique TCR beta nucleotide sequences was sequenced per donor, of which approximately 19% were non-productive. What the study reported, not specific to this receptor: Because counts were too low, roughly 17 rarely observed V segments, including chromosome 9 orphons, were left out of the earlier analysis of a few hundred of the donors. A cluster of highly shared sequence variants was judged likely to be a technical artifact of the sequencing pipeline. According to a later analysis, parvovirus B19, influenza, CMV and Epstein-Barr virus appeared linked to several top co-occurrence clusters. In a later genetic analysis, a missense DCLRE1C variant was associated with V-gene and J-gene trimming of TCR beta chains, and the association was replicated in an independent cohort. In this cohort, only TCR beta chains were sequenced, and detectable features were limited by the absence of alpha or paired-chain data. According to a later analysis, most CMV-associated TCR beta chains appeared to be HLA-restricted, and the HLA associations seemed to be driven largely by CMV exposure. At a false discovery rate of 0.05, a later analysis linked 16,951 TCR beta sequences to specific HLA alleles. Broadly in line with IMGT annotations, most TCR beta V segments showed up in productive rearrangements about 90% or about 30% of the time in an earlier analysis of approximately 600 of the donors. Linkage disequilibrium might explain the correlated functional status among segregating V segments, but an unknown experimental factor could not be excluded. Because some donors lacked HLA typing at each locus, the association tests relied only on the typed subset. Across donors, most TCR sequences were observed very rarely, whereas some public TCRs were present in many individuals. In a later analysis, HLA-associated TCR beta chains were found to be more clonally expanded and to have lower generation probabilities than equally common non-associated chains. Some IMGT-functional V segments, including TRBV6-2 and TRBV6-3, could not be distinguished by the 87-base-pair reads and were therefore excluded. For the cohort, immune exposure information was limited to CMV serostatus. A later analysis found that TCR association rates varied across HLA loci, with DRB1 alleles showing the most associated TCRs and HLA-C alleles the fewest. The classifier was reported to diagnose cytomegalovirus status with high specificity and sensitivity in both the original cohort and the validation cohort. The authors suggested that the approach could potentially be generalized to other disease states and immunological phenotypes. The presence/absence analyses assumed that sequencing depth was roughly uniform across donors, and that assumption may not be true. The study gave a list of 150 to 200 TCR beta chains associated with cytomegalovirus. Strong co-occurrence of HLA alleles, especially DR and DQ, made assigning TCR associations to individual alleles difficult. Compared with the roughly 710-donor mean, donors in an Asian-associated ancestry cluster had fewer N-insertions in productive TCRs, according to a later genetic analysis. A further reported finding was that TCR beta sequences accurately predicted the HLA-A and HLA-B alleles for most subjects in the first cohort. A few of the identified cytomegalovirus-associated TCR beta chains were confirmed in vitro to be specific for cytomegalovirus antigens.

The library was made by the immunoSEQ multiplex PCR assay. The multiplex PCR relied on a mix of 60 forward primers for TCR Vbeta segments and 13 reverse primers for TCR Jbeta segments. The CDR3 region of rearranged TCR beta genes was amplified from genomic DNA by a multiplex PCR assay. The amplified TCR beta libraries were sequenced on the Illumina HiSeq System as 87-base-pair reads. In the source study's methods: In a later analysis, some 80 million unique TCR beta chains were counted across the 690 or so repertoires, and around 10 million of these chains were shared by at least two donors. A nearest-neighbor algorithm error-corrected the raw reads and collapsed the reads into unique sequences, merging closely related sequences to remove PCR and sequencing errors. V, D and J gene segments were assigned by aligning CDR3 sequences to IMGT reference sequences. For a sequence to be retained, a match of at least six nucleotides to both a V gene segment and a J gene segment was required. A rearrangement counted as productive if the CDR3 had no stop codons and remained in frame with V and J, and every other rearrangement counted as non-productive. CDR3 was defined according to IMGT convention as the region running from the second conserved V-encoded cysteine to the conserved J-encoded phenylalanine. Sequences without an unambiguous match to a single V gene segment were excluded from the earlier analysis of several hundred of the donors. An earlier analysis of some 610 of the donors called V segments functional above 56.7% productive rearrangements and segregating when the between-donor standard deviation exceeded 5%. To diagnose cytomegalovirus status from the catalog of TCR beta chain sequences, a statistical classification framework was built. In a later analysis, V and J genes were assigned by comparing TCR nucleotide sequences against IMGT/GENE-DB human TR gene sequences. A later analysis assigned CDR3 sequences and most-parsimonious VDJ recombination scenarios with the TCRdist pipeline. A later analysis defined each TCR beta chain by its CDR3 amino acid sequence plus V-gene family, and excluded reads lacking a unique V-gene family. A later analysis removed several hundred highly shared, low-generation-probability nucleotide sequences to deal with suspected cross-contamination and a sequencing artifact. In a later analysis, a clonal expansion index was calculated for each public chain from normalized within-repertoire ranks of inferred template counts. Generation probabilities in a later analysis came from a VDJ recombination model fitted to out-of-frame rearrangements, and those results were checked against IGoR. Hypergeometric tests were used in a later analysis to score TCR-TCR, TCR-HLA and TCR-CMV co-occurrence, with a repertoire-size bias correction applied to the TCR pairs. In a later analysis, false discovery rates were estimated by permuting HLA or CMV assignments 20 times. In a later analysis, co-occurring TCRs were grouped using DBSCAN, and TCRdist sequence similarity was added for clustering within HLA-allele-positive subsets. Repertoires with fewer than 30,000 or more than 120,000 public chains were left out of co-occurrence clustering, as were about five repertoires with anomalous nucleotide sharing. The immuneACCESS repertoire file appears here via TCRdb, limited to in-frame rearrangements. These files lack a portion of the clones; in checked studies, under half of the deficit traces to unresolved V genes, and the cause of the others is not known. The D gene and trimming were derived from the DNA, and the V and J assignments and clone size from that table. The sample's own table lists more than 65,000 clones. The top ten clonotypes cover around 2.5% of the sample.

The CDR3 goes from the cysteine to the phenylalanine over 17 residues. Just CDR3 DNA is preserved here, 51 bases in frame from base 1. CDR1 and CDR2 (KGHSH, LQKENI) derive from the germline V gene. Trimming removed 2 bases from V and 0 bases from J; the gene matches leave 6 bases unexplained. Comment on this clone: Its binding antigen is unknown.

The cohort consisted of more than 650 healthy bone marrow donors. Cohort members were all nominally healthy when sampled, although unrecorded immune exposures were likely present. The donor tested CMV seronegative and was one of the 352 seronegative cohort members. A peripheral blood sample was collected from each donor, and TCR beta sequencing was performed on peripheral blood mononuclear cells. The Qiagen DNeasy Blood Extraction Kit was used to extract genomic DNA from the blood cell samples. Sequencing was done on a sample of PBMCs. The TCR sequence derives from a man aged 40-50 years in good health and CMV-seronegative. The chain is assembled from TRBV18 and TRBJ2-1; 8 of the junction bases match TRBD2. The CDR3 in this case is CASSPKAGGRSYNEQFF. The DNA is as follows: TGTGCCAGCTCACCAAAGGCGGGGGGTCGCTCCTACAATGAGCAGTTCTTC.